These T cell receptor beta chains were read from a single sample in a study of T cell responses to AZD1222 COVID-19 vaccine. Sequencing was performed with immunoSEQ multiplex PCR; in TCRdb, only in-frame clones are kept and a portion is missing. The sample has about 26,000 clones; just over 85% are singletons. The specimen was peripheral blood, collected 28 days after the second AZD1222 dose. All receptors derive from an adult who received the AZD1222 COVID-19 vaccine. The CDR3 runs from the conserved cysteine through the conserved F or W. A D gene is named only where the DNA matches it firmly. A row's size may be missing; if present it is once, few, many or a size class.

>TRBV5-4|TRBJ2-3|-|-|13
TGTGCCAGCAGCCCCCCCATGACAGATACGCAGTATTTT
CASSPPMTDTQYF
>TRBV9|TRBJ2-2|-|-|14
TGTGCCAGCAGCGTAGACCCGTCGCACGGGGAGCTGTTTTTT
CASSVDPSHGELFF
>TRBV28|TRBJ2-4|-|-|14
TGTGCCAGCAGTGCGGAAATAGCCAAAAACATTCAGTACTTC
CASSAEIAKNIQYF
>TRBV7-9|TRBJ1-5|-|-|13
TGTGCCAGCAGCTTAGCGGCGTGGGAGCCCCAGCATTTT
CASSLAAWEPQHF
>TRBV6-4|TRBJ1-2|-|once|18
TGTGCCAGCAGTGACTCAACACACCAGGGGAAGGATGACTATGGCTACACCTTC
CASSDSTHQGKDDYGYTF
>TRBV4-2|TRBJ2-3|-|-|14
TGTGCCAGCAGCCAAGACCCTAGCACAGATACGCAGTATTTT
CASSQDPSTDTQYF
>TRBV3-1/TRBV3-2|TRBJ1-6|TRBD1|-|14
TGTGCCAGCACCGAGACAGGGGAAAGCTCACCCCTCCACTTT
CASTETGESSPLHF
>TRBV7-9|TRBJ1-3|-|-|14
TGTGCCAGCAGCTTACAGGGTTCGATAAGCACCATATATTTT
CASSLQGSISTIYF
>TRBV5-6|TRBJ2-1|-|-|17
TGTGCCAGCAGCTCCATCCGGGCGCCGAGCTCCTACAATGAGCAGTTCTTC
CASSSIRAPSSYNEQFF
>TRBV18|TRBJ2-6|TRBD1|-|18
TGTGCCAGCTCACCAGGACAGGGGGCACCCTCTGGGGCCAACGTCCTGACTTTC
CASSPGQGAPSGANVLTF
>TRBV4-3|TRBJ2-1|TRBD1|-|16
TGCGCCAGCAGCCAAGAATACGGGACAGGGGGCAATGAGCAGTTCTTC
CASSQEYGTGGNEQFF
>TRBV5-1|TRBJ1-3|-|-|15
TGCGCCAGCAGCTTGGGCGGGGGCGAAGGAAACACCATATATTTT
CASSLGGGEGNTIYF
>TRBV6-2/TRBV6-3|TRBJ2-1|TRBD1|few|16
TGTGCCAGCAGTTACTTCCGGGACAGGCTAAAGAGCGAGCAGTTCTTC
CASSYFRDRLKSEQFF
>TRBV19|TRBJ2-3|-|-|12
TGTGCCAGTAGTATGGAGAGGGTTACGCAGTATTTT
CASSMERVTQYF
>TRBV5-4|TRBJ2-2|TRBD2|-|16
TGTGCCAGCAGCGTTAGCGGGGGGAGGAGCACCGGGGAGCTGTTTTTT
CASSVSGGRSTGELFF
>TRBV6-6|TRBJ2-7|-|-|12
TGTGCCAGCAGAGGACAGATCTACGAGCAGTACTTC
CASRGQIYEQYF
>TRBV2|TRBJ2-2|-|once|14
TGTGCCAGCAGTGTTGAGGGGAACACCGGGGAGCTGTTTTTT
CASSVEGNTGELFF
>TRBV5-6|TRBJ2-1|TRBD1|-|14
TGTGCCAGCATCCCCGGGACAGGGTCCAACGAGCAGTTCTTC
CASIPGTGSNEQFF
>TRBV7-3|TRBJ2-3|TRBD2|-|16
TGTGCCAGCAGCTGGACCGGCGGGGGGGCCCCAGATACGCAGTATTTT
CASSWTGGGAPDTQYF
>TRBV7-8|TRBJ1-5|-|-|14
TGTGCCAGCAGCTTAAACGAACAGGGTCAGCCCCAGCATTTT
CASSLNEQGQPQHF
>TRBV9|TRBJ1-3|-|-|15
TGTGCCAGCAGCGCCAGACAGGCCCCTGGAAACACCATATATTTT
CASSARQAPGNTIYF
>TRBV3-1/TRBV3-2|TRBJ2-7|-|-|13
TGTGCCAGCAGCCAAGACGGTCCCTACGAGCAGTACTTC
CASSQDGPYEQYF
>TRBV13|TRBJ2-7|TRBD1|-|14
TGTGCCAGCAGCTTGGACAGGGTCTCCTACGAGCAGTACTTC
CASSLDRVSYEQYF
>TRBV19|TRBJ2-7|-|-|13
TGTGCCAGTAGTCCCCGAACCACCTACGAGCAGTACTTC
CASSPRTTYEQYF
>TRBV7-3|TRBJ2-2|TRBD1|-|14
TGTGCCAGCAGCGAACAGGGGGCGGGCGGGGAGCTGTTTTTT
CASSEQGAGGELFF
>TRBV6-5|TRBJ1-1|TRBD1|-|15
TGTGCCAGCAGCCGGGGGACAGGGGGGAACACTGAAGCTTTCTTT
CASSRGTGGNTEAFF
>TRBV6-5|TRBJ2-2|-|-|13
TGTGCCGGAGCAGAGCCGAACACCGGGGAGCTGTTTTTT
CAGAEPNTGELFF
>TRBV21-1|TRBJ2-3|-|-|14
TGTGCCAGCAGCGGAGGACAGGTCACAGATACGCAGTATTTT
CASSGGQVTDTQYF
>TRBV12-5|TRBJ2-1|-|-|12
TGTGCTAGTGGAGGGACCTACAATGAGCAGTTCTTC
CASGGTYNEQFF
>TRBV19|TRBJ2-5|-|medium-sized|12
TGTGCCAGTAGTTGGCAGCAAGAGACCCAGTACTTC
CASSWQQETQYF
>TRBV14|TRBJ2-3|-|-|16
TGTGCCAGCAGCCAAGGATCACTAGCGAGGGGGGATACGCAGTATTTT
CASSQGSLARGDTQYF
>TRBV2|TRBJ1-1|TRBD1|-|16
TGTGCCAGCAGTTCCCGGGACAGGATTTTAACCCCTGAAGCTTTCTTT
CASSSRDRILTPEAFF
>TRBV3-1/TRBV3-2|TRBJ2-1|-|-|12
TGTGCCAGCAGCCAACATGGCGATGAGCAGTTCTTC
CASSQHGDEQFF
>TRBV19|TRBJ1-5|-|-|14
TGTGCCAGTAGTGGGTGGGGGTATAATCAGCCCCAGCATTTT
CASSGWGYNQPQHF
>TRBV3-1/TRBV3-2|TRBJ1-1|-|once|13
TGTGCCAGCAGCCAAGCCCTCGCTTCTGAAGCTTTCTTT
CASSQALASEAFF
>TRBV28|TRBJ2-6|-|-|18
TGTGCCAGCAGTTTACCGGGTTTACTCAGCTCTGGGGCCAACGTCCTGACTTTC
CASSLPGLLSSGANVLTF
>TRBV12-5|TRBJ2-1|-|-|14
TGTGCTAGTGGTTTGGAGGGGGGCTCCAATGAGCAGTTCTTC
CASGLEGGSNEQFF
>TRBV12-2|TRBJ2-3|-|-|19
TGTGCAAGTCGCTTAATGGGAAGACAGGGATTAACTAGCACAGATACGCAGTATTTT
CASRLMGRQGLTSTDTQYF
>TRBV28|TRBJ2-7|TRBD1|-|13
TGTGCCAGCAGTTTCACAGGGGGCGGCGAGCAGTACTTC
CASSFTGGGEQYF
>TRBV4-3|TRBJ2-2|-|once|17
TGCGCCAGCAGCCAAGATTTTTGGACAGCGAACACCGGGGAGCTGTTTTTT
CASSQDFWTANTGELFF
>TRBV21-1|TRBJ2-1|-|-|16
TGTGCCAGCAGCAAAGAGTGGGTCGGGGATCGTAATGAGCAGTTCTTC
CASSKEWVGDRNEQFF
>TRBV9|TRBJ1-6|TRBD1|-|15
TGTGCCAGCACCCTCGCCGACAGGGCCGATTCACCCCTCCACTTT
CASTLADRADSPLHF
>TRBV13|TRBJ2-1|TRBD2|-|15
TGTGCCAGCAGCTCAAGCGGGGGGCACTACAATGAGCAGTTCTTC
CASSSSGGHYNEQFF
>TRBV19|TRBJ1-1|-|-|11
TGTGCCAGTAGTCCTCCCCCGGGAGCTTTCTTT
CASSPPPGAFF
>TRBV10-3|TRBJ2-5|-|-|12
TGTGCCATCAGTGAGTCCGCTGAGACCCAGTACTTC
CAISESAETQYF
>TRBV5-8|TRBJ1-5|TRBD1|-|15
TGTGCCAGCAGTTGGGACAGTAAGAATGGCCAGCCCCAGCATTTT
CASSWDSKNGQPQHF
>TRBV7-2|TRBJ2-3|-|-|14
TGTGCCAGCAGCTTAGGTGACGTCACGGATACGCAGTATTTT
CASSLGDVTDTQYF
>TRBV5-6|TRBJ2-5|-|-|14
TGTGCCAGCAGCTTCGTCGAGCGGCAAGAGACCCAGTACTTC
CASSFVERQETQYF
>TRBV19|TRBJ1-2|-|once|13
TGTGCCAGTAGTCCACAGGCAGGGGATGGCTACACCTTC
CASSPQAGDGYTF